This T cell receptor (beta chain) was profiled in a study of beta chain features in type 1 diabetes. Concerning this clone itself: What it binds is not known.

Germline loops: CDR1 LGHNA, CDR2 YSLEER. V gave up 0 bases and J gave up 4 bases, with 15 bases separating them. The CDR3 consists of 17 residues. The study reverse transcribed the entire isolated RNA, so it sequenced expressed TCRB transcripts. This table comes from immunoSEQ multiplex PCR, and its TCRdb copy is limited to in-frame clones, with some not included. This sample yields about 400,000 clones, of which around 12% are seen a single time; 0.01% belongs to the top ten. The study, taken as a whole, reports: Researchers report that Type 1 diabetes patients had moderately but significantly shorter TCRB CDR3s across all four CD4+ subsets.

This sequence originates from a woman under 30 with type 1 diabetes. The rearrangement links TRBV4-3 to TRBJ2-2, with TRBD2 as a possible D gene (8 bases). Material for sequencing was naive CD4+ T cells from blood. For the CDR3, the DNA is TGCGCCAGCAGCCAAGATTCGGGAGGGGGCGTCACCGGGGAGCTGTTTTTT. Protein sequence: CASSQDSGGGVTGELFF.